A single sample gave rise to the 17 T cell receptor beta chains below, sequenced in a study of CD8 T cells in ankylosing spondylitis. TCRdb analysed the 5' RACE reads with MiXCR anew, one entry per CDR3 protein. Among under 200,000 distinct CDR3 sequences, 9.5% to 10% were seen once, and the ten largest hold over 13%. The sample consisted of blood, either unsorted or a sorted T cell fraction (not recorded which). The receptors shown here come from a female donor with ankylosing spondylitis or in good health (not recorded which).

The rearrangement links TRBV20-1 to TRBJ2-5; TRBD2 aligns across 10 bases. Per the germline V gene, CDR1 is DFQATT and CDR2 is SNEGSKA (reference sequence). The CDR3 extends over 15 amino acids. V was clipped by 7 bases and J by 4 bases; unmatched bases: 12. The CDR3 is CSVWGASGSLETQYF. CDR3 coding DNA: TGCAGTGTTTGGGGGGCTAGCGGGAGTTTAGAGACCCAGTACTTC.

The rearrangement joins TRBV18 to TRBJ2-3; no clear D gene. Trimming stripped 3 bases from V and 6 bases from J, with 10 bases between. Germline CDR1 and CDR2: KGHSH and LQKENI. The CDR3 contains 13 residues. CDR3 loop: CASSPPNDDTQYF. The CDR3 DNA is TGTGCCAGCTCACCCCCGAACGACGATACGCAGTATTTT.

Comments on this clonotype: A much larger clone differs by one base, so this may be a read error. The CDR3 region is CASSTLEGLRAKNIQYF. CDR3 coding DNA: TGTGCCAGCAGCACTCTAGAAGGGCTGAGGGCCAAAAACATTCAGTACTTC. The rearrangement joins TRBV7-9 to TRBJ2-4; D is unresolved. The CDR3 covers 17 residues. Trimming cost V 5 bases and J 1 base, with 18 bases left between them. Per germline, CDR1 SEHNR and CDR2 FQNEAQ (reference sequence).

The V and J genes are TRBV9 and TRBJ1-1; TRBD1 agrees at 7 bases. V lost 0 bases and J lost 3; bases outside the gene matches: 2. CDR3 length: 14 amino acids. From germline, CDR1 is SGDLS and CDR2 YYNGEE. Here the CDR3 reads CASSVAGTDTEAFF. The CDR3 DNA is TGTGCCAGCAGCGTAGCCGGGACAGACACTGAAGCTTTCTTT.

The genes are TRBV10-3 and TRBJ2-1, with D unresolved. With 6 bases removed from V and 0 bases from J, the gap between germline ends came to 6 bases. Per germline, CDR1 ENHRY and CDR2 SYGVKD. CDR3 length: 13 amino acids. Here the CDR3 reads CAIRVSSYNEQFF. Here the CDR3 DNA reads TGTGCCATCAGGGTGAGCTCCTACAATGAGCAGTTCTTC.

This clonotype was seen a handful of times. The rearrangement uses TRBV20-1 and TRBJ2-2; D is uncertain. The germline V gene has CDR1 DFQATT and CDR2 SNEGSKA (reference sequence). The CDR3 loop spans 15 amino acids. The germline V and J ends were trimmed by 0 bases and 1 base, with 9 bases remaining between them. Here the CDR3 reads CSAREHYQNTGELFF. The DNA of the CDR3 is TGCAGTGCTAGAGAGCACTACCAGAACACCGGGGAGCTGTTTTTT.

The chain carries TRBV12-3 or TRBV12-4 and TRBJ1-1; TRBD1 might be the D (5 bases). Between the trimmed V and J ends, which lost 10 bases and 0 bases, there was a span of 18 bases. This CDR3 spans 15 amino acids. CDR3 protein: CATQLGRAMNTEAFF. CDR3 DNA: TGTGCCACTCAGTTGGGGCGGGCTATGAACACTGAAGCTTTCTTT.

The sample holds a few counts of this clonotype. The chain uses TRBV13 and TRBJ2-4, with a possible D match to TRBD2 (6 bases). This CDR3 comprises 16 residues. Trimming removed 2 bases at V and 1 base at J, with 12 bases between. Per germline, CDR1 PRHDT and CDR2 FYEKMQ (reference sequence). In nucleotides, the CDR3 is TGTGCCAGCAGCTTAAGGAGGGGATGGGCCAAAAACATTCAGTACTTC. It yields the protein CASSLRRGWAKNIQYF.

This rearrangement joins TRBV5-6 to TRBJ2-7; no definite D call. The CDR3 runs 14 residues. V was shortened by 4 bases and J by 3 bases, with 14 bases between the two germline ends. Germline lookup yields CDR1 SGHDT and CDR2 YYEEEE. The CDR3 sequence is CASSPSLKDYEQYF. The CDR3 nucleotides read TGTGCCAGCAGCCCCAGTCTTAAGGACTACGAGCAGTACTTC. Together with reference TRBV5-6 and TRBJ2-7, the CDR3 gives the full variable domain: DAGVTQSPTHLIKTRGQQVTLRCSPKSGHDTVSWYQQALGQGPQFIFQYYEEEERQRGNFPDRFSGHQFPNYSSELNVNALLLGDSALYLCASSPSLKDYEQYFGPGTRLTVT.

This clonotype was picked up a small number of times. J is TRBJ2-5 and V is TRBV2, with 7 nucleotides matching TRBD2. CDR3 length: 15 residues. V gave up 7 bases and J gave up 3 bases; unmatched junction bases: 11. From germline, CDR1 is SNHLY and CDR2 FYNNEI. CDR3 sequence reads: CASKGLADPEETQYF. CDR3 in DNA: TGTGCCAGCAAGGGGCTAGCGGACCCAGAAGAGACCCAGTACTTC.

A few counts support this clonotype. This sequence joins TRBV9 and TRBJ2-1; D is undetermined. Between the trimmed V and J ends, which lost 0 bases and 7 bases, there was a span of 11 bases. The CDR3 is made up of 14 amino acids. Germline CDR1 reads SGDLS; CDR2 reads YYNGEE. CDR3 DNA: TGTGCCAGCAGCGTAGGGGATAGCCGTAATGAGCAGTTCTTC. This codes for CASSVGDSRNEQFF.

This clonotype came up many times. The chain employs TRBV5-1 and TRBJ2-1; D gene ambiguous. The CDR3 is 11 residues long. The germline V gene has CDR1 SGHRS and CDR2 YFSETQ. V was pared by 4 bases and J by 10 bases, with 9 bases between. CDR3 sequence (DNA): TGCGCCAGCAGCCCAAACGGAGAGCAGTTCTTC. Protein product: CASSPNGEQFF.

This clonotype was recorded once. The rearrangement uses TRBV9 and TRBJ2-6, with a possible D match to TRBD2 (5 bases). Germline V lookup: CDR1 SGDLS, CDR2 YYNGEE. The CDR3 has 18 residues. The ends were cut back, 0 bases at V and 0 bases at J, with 13 bases in the middle. The CDR3 DNA sequence: TGTGCCAGCAGCGTAGCGAGAGGGTCCAACTCTGGGGCCAACGTCCTGACTTTC. This translates into CASSVARGSNSGANVLTF. Variable domain in full (rest from reference TRBV9 and TRBJ2-6): DSGVTQTPKHLITATGQRVTLRCSPRSGDLSVYWYQQSLDQGLQFLIQYYNGEERAKGNILERFSAQQFPDLHSELNLSSLELGDSALYFCASSVARGSNSGANVLTFGAGSRLTVL.

This clonotype turned up a few times. The chain combines TRBV11-3 with TRBJ2-3; D gene unclear. The CDR3 extends over 13 amino acids. Germline V lookup: CDR1 SGHNT, CDR2 YENEEA. V lost 2 bases, J lost 2 bases, and 5 bases lay in between. The DNA of the CDR3 is TGTGCCAGCAGCTTACTCCCCACAGATACGCAGTATTTT. As protein: CASSLLPTDTQYF.

The rearrangement uses TRBV6-2 or TRBV6-3 and TRBJ2-7; D might be TRBD1 (5 bases). V lost 2 bases to trimming and J lost 6 bases, with 11 bases between them. Germline lookup yields CDR1 MNHEY and CDR2 SVGEGT. This CDR3 is built from 13 residues. The CDR3 is CASSYRGSPEQYF. The CDR3 DNA reads TGTGCCAGCAGTTACAGGGGAAGCCCCGAGCAGTACTTC.

The chain links TRBV30 to TRBJ2-1, with 8 bases identical to TRBD2. Germline-derived CDR1 and CDR2 are GTSNPN and SVGIG (reference sequence). The CDR3 has 15 residues. The J segment lost 9 bases and the V segment lost 2 bases, leaving 12 bases of the junction unmatched. The CDR3 region has the DNA TGTGCCTGGAGTCGGACTAGCAATATGGATTTTGAGCAGTTCTTC. Translated: CAWSRTSNMDFEQFF. Full variable domain (outside the CDR3, taken from reference TRBV30 and TRBJ2-1): SQTIHQWPATLVQPVGSPLSLECTVEGTSNPNLYWYRQAAGRGLQLLFYSVGIGQISSEVPQNLSASRPQDRQFILSSKKLLLSDSGFYLCAWSRTSNMDFEQFFGPGTRLTVL.

This clonotype was observed a handful of times. The rearrangement joins TRBV6-1 to TRBJ2-1, with TRBD1 matching 7 bases. CDR1 and CDR2 (germline): MNHNS, SASEGT. The CDR3 has 13 amino acids. V trimming: 5 bases; J trimming: 9 bases; junction bases outside the gene matches: 7. The CDR3 is CASSLFPGGEQFF. For the CDR3, the DNA is TGTGCCAGCAGTCTGTTCCCAGGGGGTGAGCAGTTCTTC.